This paragraph reports one TCR beta chain. Its antigen is still unknown. The source of the sample is a study of blood T cells in healthy people across ages. Using a J-beta primer mix together with a sample-barcoded 5' primer, a second PCR was run for about 7 to 12 cycles. TCRdb itself ran the 5' RACE reads through MiXCR, one entry per CDR3 protein. The sample shows fewer than 2,000,000 distinct CDR3 sequences, about 35% of them seen only once. At least 6 micrograms of total RNA were extracted per sample. The CDR3 has 18 residues. Per the germline V gene, CDR1 is MRHNA and CDR2 is SNTAGT. V lost 2 bases and J lost 0; bases outside the gene matches: 11. The study's findings and limits: It was the long-lived donors that had more naive CD4+ cells and higher diversity than aged donors. While age rose, TCR beta diversity per million T cells dropped in a roughly linear way.

Sequenced material: blood. The chain combines TRBV6-4 with TRBJ2-7; 9 positions agree with TRBD2. The TCR was taken from a woman aged 30 to 39 in good health. CDR3 in DNA: TGTGCCAGCAGTGACCTCGGGCTAGCGGGACAACTCTCCTACGAGCAGTACTTC. As protein: CASSDLGLAGQLSYEQYF.